The clone carrying this T cell receptor (beta chain) was recorded at least ten times. The antigen remains undetermined. Other nucleotide sequences in the sample specify the same CDR3. As originally analysed: CDR3 was compared across clinicopathological groups, and the resulting differences were used to build a distant-metastasis classifier for papillary thyroid cancer. TCRdb reprocessed the PCR reads via MiXCR. These V and J calls derive from TCRdb rather than the authors' analysis. The sample consists of about 32,000 clones, approximately 25% of them appearing once. Prior to thyroid surgery, none of the patients had received any treatment. These data originate in a study of metastatic and nonmetastatic thyroid tumors. Study-wide background: For malignant and benign thyroid patients, tumor or nodule tissue and blood were the sources whose repertoires were compared. Study-wide results and caveats: The study reportedly found significantly higher TCR beta diversity in malignant thyroid tumors than benign nodules, in blood and tumor.

The junction had 9 bases not matched to a gene; V was cut back by 7 bases and J by 10 bases. The CDR3 totals 14 residues. The germline CDR1 and CDR2 sequences are SNHLY and FYNNEI. The sequenced sample was blood. The chain uses TRBV2 and TRBJ2-1; 11 bases line up with TRBD2. The TCR originated in a female donor with papillary thyroid cancer or a benign thyroid nodule (not recorded which). Some clones in this sample may be carry-over from other donors' samples. In DNA, the CDR3 is TGTGCCAGCAATTGGCTAGCGGGAGGCCGGGAGCAGTTCTTC. It translates to CASNWLAGGREQFF.